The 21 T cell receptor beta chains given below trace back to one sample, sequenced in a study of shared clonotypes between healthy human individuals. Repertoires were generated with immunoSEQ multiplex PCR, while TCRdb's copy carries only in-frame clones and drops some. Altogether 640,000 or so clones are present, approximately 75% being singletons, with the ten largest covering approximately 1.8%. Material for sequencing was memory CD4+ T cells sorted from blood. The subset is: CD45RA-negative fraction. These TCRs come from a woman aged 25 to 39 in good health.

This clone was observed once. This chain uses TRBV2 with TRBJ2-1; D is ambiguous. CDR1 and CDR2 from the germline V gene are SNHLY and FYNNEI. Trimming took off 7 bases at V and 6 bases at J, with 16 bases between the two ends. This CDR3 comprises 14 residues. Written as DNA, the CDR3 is TGTGCCAGCACCCCCCTCCGGAGTGCCAATGAGCAGTTCTTC. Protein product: CASTPLRSANEQFF.

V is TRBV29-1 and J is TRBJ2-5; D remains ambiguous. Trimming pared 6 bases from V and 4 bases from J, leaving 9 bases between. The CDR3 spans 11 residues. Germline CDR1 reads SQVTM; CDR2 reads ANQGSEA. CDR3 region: CSVQWGETQYF. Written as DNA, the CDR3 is TGCAGCGTGCAATGGGGAGAGACCCAGTACTTC.

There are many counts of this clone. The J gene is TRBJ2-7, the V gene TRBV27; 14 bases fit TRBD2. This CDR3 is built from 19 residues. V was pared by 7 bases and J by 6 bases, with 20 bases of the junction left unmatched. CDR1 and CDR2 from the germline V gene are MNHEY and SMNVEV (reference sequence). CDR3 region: CASTPDSGLAGGNPAEQYF. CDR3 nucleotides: TGTGCCAGCACCCCCGACAGCGGACTAGCGGGAGGTAACCCCGCCGAGCAGTACTTC.

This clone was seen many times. CDR3 DNA sequence: TGTGCCAGCAGCAACAAACAGGGGGCCTCCTACGAGCAGTACTTC. As protein: CASSNKQGASYEQYF. The V gene is TRBV7-8, the J gene TRBJ2-7; 9 nucleotides match TRBD1. Looked up from germline, CDR1 is SGHVS and CDR2 is FQNEAQ. V shed 5 bases, J shed 0 bases, and the junction held 5 bases outside the gene matches. This CDR3 has 15 amino acids.

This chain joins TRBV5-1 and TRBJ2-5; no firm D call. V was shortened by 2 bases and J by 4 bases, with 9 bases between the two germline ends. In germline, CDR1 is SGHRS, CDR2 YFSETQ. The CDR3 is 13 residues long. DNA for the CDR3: TGCGCCAGCAGCTTAAGGCAGATAGAGACCCAGTACTTC. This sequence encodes CASSLRQIETQYF.

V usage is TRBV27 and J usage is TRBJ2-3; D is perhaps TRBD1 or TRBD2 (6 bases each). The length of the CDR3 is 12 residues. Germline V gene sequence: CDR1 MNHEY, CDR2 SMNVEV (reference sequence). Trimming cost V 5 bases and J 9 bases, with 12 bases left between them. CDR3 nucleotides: TGTGCCAGCAGTCCGCCGGGGGCGACGCAGTATTTT. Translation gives CASSPPGATQYF.

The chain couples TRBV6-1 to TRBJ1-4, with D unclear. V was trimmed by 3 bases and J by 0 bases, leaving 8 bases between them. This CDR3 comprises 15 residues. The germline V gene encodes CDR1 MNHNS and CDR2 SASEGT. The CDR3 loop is CASSDGRTTNEKLFF. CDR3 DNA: TGTGCCAGCAGTGATGGTAGGACAACTAATGAAAAACTGTTTTTT.

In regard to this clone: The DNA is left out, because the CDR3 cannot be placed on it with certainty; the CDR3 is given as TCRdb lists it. The CDR3 here is CASSKVGFGTGFTDTQYF. This sequence joins TRBV21-1 and TRBJ2-3; the table assigns TRBD1, which was not confirmed against the DNA. TRBV21-1 is listed as a pseudogene. Termini included, the CDR3 measures 18 amino acids.

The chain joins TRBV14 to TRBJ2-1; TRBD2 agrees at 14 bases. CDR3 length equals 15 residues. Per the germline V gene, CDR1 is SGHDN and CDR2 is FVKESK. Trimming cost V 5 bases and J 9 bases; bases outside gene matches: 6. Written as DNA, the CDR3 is TGTGCCAGCAGCTACGGACTAGCGGGAGGTAGTGAGCAGTTCTTC. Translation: CASSYGLAGGSEQFF. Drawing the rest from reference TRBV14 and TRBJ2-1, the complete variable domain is EAGVTQFPSHSVIEKGQTVTLRCDPISGHDNLYWYRRVMGKEIKFLLHFVKESKQDESGMPNNRFLAERTGGTYSTLKVQPAELEDSGVYFCASSYGLAGGSEQFFGPGTRLTVL.

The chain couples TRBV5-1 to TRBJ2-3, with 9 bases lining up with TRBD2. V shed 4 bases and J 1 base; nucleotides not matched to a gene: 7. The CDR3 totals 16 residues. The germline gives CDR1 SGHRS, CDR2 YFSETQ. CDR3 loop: CASSEIAGVGTDTQYF. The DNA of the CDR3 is TGCGCCAGCAGCGAAATAGCGGGAGTCGGCACAGATACGCAGTATTTT.

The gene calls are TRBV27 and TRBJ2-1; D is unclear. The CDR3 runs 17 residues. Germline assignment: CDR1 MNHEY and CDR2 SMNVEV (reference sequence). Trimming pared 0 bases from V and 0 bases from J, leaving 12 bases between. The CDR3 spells CASSLSPGGYSYNEQFF. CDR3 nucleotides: TGTGCCAGCAGTTTATCACCGGGCGGTTACTCCTACAATGAGCAGTTCTTC.

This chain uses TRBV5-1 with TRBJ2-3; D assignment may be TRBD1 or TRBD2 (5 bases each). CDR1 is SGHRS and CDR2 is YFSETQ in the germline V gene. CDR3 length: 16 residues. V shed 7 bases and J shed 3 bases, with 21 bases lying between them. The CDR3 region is CASASTGTGITDTQYF. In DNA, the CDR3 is TGCGCCAGCGCATCAACCGGGACGGGGATAACAGATACGCAGTATTTT.

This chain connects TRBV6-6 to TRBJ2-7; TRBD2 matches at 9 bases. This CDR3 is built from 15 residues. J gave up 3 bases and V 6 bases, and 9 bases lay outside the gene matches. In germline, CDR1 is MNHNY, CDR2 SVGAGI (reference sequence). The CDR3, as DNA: TGTGCCAGCAGATTGGGCCTAGCGGGATTCTACGAGCAGTACTTC. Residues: CASRLGLAGFYEQYF.

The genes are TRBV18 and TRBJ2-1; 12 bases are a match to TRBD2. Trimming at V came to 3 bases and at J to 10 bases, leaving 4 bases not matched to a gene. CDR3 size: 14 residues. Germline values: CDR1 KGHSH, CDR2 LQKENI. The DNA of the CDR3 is TGTGCCAGCTCACCCGGGACTAGCGGGTGGGAGCAGTTCTTC. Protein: CASSPGTSGWEQFF.

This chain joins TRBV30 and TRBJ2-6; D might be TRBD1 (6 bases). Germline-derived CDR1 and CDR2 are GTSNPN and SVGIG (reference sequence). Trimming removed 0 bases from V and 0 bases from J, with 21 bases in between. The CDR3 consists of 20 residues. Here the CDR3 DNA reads TGTGCCTGGAGTGTACACTTCTGGACAGACAGAAACTCTGGGGCCAACGTCCTGACTTTC. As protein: CAWSVHFWTDRNSGANVLTF.

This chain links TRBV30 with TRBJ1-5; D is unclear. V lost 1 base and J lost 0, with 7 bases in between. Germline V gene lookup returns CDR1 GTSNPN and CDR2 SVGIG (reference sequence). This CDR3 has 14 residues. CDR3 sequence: CAWSAGVSNQPQHF. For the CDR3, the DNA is TGTGCCTGGAGTGCGGGAGTTAGCAATCAGCCCCAGCATTTT.

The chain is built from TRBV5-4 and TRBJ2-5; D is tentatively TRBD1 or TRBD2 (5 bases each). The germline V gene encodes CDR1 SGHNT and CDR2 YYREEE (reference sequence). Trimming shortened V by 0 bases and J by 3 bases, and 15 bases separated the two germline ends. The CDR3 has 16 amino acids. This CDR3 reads CASSLVSGRSKETQYF. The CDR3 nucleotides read TGTGCCAGCAGCTTGGTTTCAGGGAGAAGTAAAGAGACCCAGTACTTC.

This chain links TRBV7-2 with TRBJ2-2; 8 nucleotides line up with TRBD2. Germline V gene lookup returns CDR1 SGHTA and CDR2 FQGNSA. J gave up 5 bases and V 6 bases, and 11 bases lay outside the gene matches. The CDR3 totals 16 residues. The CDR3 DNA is TGTGCCAGCAGGTCCCGGGGGCTAGCGGGTACCGGGGAGCTGTTTTTT. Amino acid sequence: CASRSRGLAGTGELFF.

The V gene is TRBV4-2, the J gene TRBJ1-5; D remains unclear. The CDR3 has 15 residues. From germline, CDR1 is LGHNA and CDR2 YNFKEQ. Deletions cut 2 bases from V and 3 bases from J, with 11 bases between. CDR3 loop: CASSQSSGNNQPQHF. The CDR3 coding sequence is TGTGCCAGCAGCCAATCTTCAGGCAACAATCAGCCCCAGCATTTT.

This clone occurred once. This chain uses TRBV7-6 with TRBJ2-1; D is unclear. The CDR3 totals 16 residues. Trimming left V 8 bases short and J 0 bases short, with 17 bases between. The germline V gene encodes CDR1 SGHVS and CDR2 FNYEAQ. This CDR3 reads CASGIRQTSSYNEQFF. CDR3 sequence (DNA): TGTGCCAGCGGCATTCGGCAGACCAGCTCCTACAATGAGCAGTTCTTC. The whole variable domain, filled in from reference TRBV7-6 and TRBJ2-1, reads GAGVSQSPRYKVTKRGQDVALRCDPISGHVSLYWYRQALGQGPEFLTYFNYEAQQDKSGLPNDRFSAERPEGSISTLTIQRTEQRDSAMYRCASGIRQTSSYNEQFFGPGTRLTVL.

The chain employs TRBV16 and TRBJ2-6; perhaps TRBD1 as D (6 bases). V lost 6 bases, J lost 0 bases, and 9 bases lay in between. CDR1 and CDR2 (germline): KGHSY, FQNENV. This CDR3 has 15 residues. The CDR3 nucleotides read TGTGCCAGCAGTCCACAGGGCTCTGGGGCCAACGTCCTGACTTTC. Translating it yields CASSPQGSGANVLTF.